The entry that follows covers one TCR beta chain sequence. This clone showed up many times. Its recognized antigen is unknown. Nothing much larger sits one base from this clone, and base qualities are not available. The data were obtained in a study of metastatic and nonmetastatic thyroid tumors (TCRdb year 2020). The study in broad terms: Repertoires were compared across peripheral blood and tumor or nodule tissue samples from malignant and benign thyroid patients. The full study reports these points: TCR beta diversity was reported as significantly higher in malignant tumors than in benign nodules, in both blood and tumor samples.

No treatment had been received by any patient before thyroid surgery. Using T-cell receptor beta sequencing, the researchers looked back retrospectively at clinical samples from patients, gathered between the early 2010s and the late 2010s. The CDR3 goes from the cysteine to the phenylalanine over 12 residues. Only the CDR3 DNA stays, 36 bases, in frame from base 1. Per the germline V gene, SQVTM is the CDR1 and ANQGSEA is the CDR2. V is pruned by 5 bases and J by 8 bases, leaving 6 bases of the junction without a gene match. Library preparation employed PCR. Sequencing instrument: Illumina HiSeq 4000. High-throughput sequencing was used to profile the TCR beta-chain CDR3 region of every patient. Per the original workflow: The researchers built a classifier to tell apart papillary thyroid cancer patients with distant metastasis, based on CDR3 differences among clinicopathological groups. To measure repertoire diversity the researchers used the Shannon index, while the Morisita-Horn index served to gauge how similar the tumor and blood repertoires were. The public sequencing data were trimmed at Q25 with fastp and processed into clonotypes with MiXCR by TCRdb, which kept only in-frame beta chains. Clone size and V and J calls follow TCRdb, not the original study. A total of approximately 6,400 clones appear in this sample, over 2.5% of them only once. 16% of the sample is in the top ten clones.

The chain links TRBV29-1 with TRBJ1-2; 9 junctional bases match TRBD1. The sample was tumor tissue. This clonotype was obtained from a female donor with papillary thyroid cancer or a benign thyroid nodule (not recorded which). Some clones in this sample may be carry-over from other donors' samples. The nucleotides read TGCAGCGTTAACCCTACAGGGGGCGGCTACACCTTC. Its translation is CSVNPTGGGYTF.